This T cell receptor (beta chain) was recorded in a study of cytomegalovirus exposure and HLA in healthy donors. The PCR contained 60 Vbeta and 13 Jbeta primers. Here immunoSEQ multiplex PCR was the method, and the copy in TCRdb shows in-frame clones only, minus some. Among more than 150,000 clones listed, around 80% were seen once. The clonotype comes from a woman in her thirties or forties in good health and CMV-seropositive. Material: PBMCs.

The CDR3 spells CASSPGQANYGYTF. The CDR3 nucleotides are TGTGCCAGCTCCCCCGGACAGGCAAACTATGGCTACACCTTC. This chain connects TRBV18 to TRBJ1-2; 7 bases align to TRBD1. J lost 2 bases, V lost 6 bases, and 6 bases had no gene match. CDR1 KGHSH and CDR2 LQKENI come from the germline V gene. The CDR3 runs to 14 residues.